The T cell receptor (beta chain) described here comes from a study of blood T cells in healthy people across ages. V shed 2 bases and J 0 bases; nucleotides not matched to a gene: 9. The length of the CDR3 is 18 residues. From germline, CDR1 is SGHAT and CDR2 FQNNGV. Using a J-beta primer mix together with a sample-barcoded 5' primer, a second PCR was run for roughly 7 to 11 cycles. TCRdb called the 5' RACE reads again in MiXCR, with one record for every CDR3 protein. The table has about 900,000 distinct CDR3 sequences, about 44% seen once; the top ten hold 13%. This TCR came from a man aged 25 to 45 in good health. Sequencing was performed on blood. V is TRBV11-2 and J is TRBJ2-7, with 11 bases lining up with TRBD2. The chain's CDR3 is CASSLSSPSGGSSYEQYF. Here the CDR3 DNA reads TGTGCCAGCAGCTTATCATCACCTAGCGGGGGGAGCTCCTACGAGCAGTACTTC. Filled out from reference TRBV11-2 and TRBJ2-7, the complete variable domain reads EAGVAQSPRYKIIEKRQSVAFWCNPISGHATLYWYQQILGQGPKLLIQFQNNGVVDDSQLPKDRFSAERLKGVDSTLKIQPAKLEDSAVYLCASSLSSPSGGSSYEQYFGPGTRLTVT.